A single sample is the source of the 31 T cell receptor beta chains below, sequenced in a study of T cell repertoires in cytomegalovirus infection. In TCRdb, the reads were re-called with MiXCR into one record per CDR3 protein. The data contain 110,000 to 150,000 distinct CDR3 sequences, 25% to 35% of them seen just once; the ten biggest clones take up roughly 51%. Which antigens these TCRs recognize remains unknown. Sequences were derived from CD8+ T cells from cultured PBMCs, sampled from culture after CMV antigen stimulation. All receptors come from a human donor in good health (CMV status not recorded). Some clones in this sample may be carry-over from other donors' samples.

This chain joins TRBV4-1 and TRBJ2-5; 12 nucleotides align to TRBD2. V lost 1 base and J lost 4; bases outside the gene matches: 10. This CDR3 spans 18 amino acids. CDR1 and CDR2 from the germline V gene are MGHRA and YSYEKL. Here the CDR3 reads CASSQVLAGGPEGETQYF. As DNA, the CDR3 is TGCGCCAGCAGCCAAGTCCTAGCGGGGGGGCCGGAGGGAGAGACCCAGTACTTC.

The sample holds one count of this clonotype. This chain links TRBV5-1 with TRBJ2-5; D is perhaps TRBD1 (6 bases). The CDR3 has 15 amino acids. Germline values: CDR1 SGHRS, CDR2 YFSETQ. The ends were cut back, 2 bases at V and 2 bases at J, with 13 bases in the middle. The CDR3 DNA reads TGCGCCAGCAGCTTTTCGACAGGCTTACAAGAGACCCAGTACTTC. Translated: CASSFSTGLQETQYF.

V gene TRBV7-9 combines with J gene TRBJ2-1, with TRBD1 identical over 8 bases. The CDR3 extends over 16 amino acids. CDR1 and CDR2 from the germline V gene are SEHNR and FQNEAQ (reference sequence). V lost 3 bases to trimming and J lost 8 bases; unmatched junction nucleotides: 12. DNA of the CDR3: TGTGCCAGCAGCTTTCGAGGGACAGGAATGGGGGATGAGCAGTTCTTC. Translating it yields CASSFRGTGMGDEQFF. Based on the CDR3 plus reference TRBV7-9 and TRBJ2-1, the full variable domain is DTGVSQNPRHKITKRGQNVTFRCDPISEHNRLYWYRQTLGQGPEFLTYFQNEAQLEKSRLLSDRFSAERPKGSFSTLEIQRTEQGDSAMYLCASSFRGTGMGDEQFFGPGTRLTVL.

The rearrangement links TRBV6-6 to TRBJ2-7, with a weak D call TRBD1 (6 bases). Germline CDR1 MNHNY, CDR2 SVGAGI (reference sequence). With 5 bases removed from V and 2 bases from J, the gap between germline ends came to 19 bases. This CDR3 has 16 amino acids. CDR3 sequence (DNA): TGTGCCAGCAGTATGGACAGTCCGACAGAGACCTACGAGCAGTACTTC. Translated: CASSMDSPTETYEQYF.

The chain recombines TRBV20-1 with TRBJ2-1; D is ambiguous. Looked up from germline, CDR1 is DFQATT and CDR2 is SNEGSKA (reference sequence). V dropped 3 bases and J dropped 5 bases, with 14 bases sitting between them. This CDR3 has 14 amino acids. In nucleotides, the CDR3 is TGCAGTGCTAGTAGGCTTTACTGGAACAATGAGCAGTTCTTC. Its translation is CSASRLYWNNEQFF.

This clonotype was counted ten times or more. This rearrangement joins TRBV7-8 to TRBJ1-4; no definite D call. CDR3 size: 14 residues. Germline V CDR1 and CDR2: SGHVS, FQNEAQ. Deletions cut 7 bases from V and 4 bases from J, with 13 bases between. This chain's CDR3 is CASTLFMGNEKLFF. The CDR3 DNA reads as TGTGCCAGCACCCTCTTTATGGGTAATGAAAAACTGTTTTTT.

This clonotype was counted a few times. The CDR3 nucleotides are TGTGCCAGCAGCTTAGAAGGGGGGCCGGGCTACGAGCAGTACTTC. Protein sequence: CASSLEGGPGYEQYF. The rearrangement joins TRBV7-3 to TRBJ2-7; D is tentatively TRBD1 or TRBD2 (6 bases each). This CDR3 spans 15 amino acids. The V and J ends lost 2 bases and 3 bases respectively, with 14 bases between them. Germline V lookup: CDR1 SGHTA, CDR2 FQGTGA. Filled out from reference TRBV7-3 and TRBJ2-7, the complete variable domain reads GAGVSQTPSNKVTEKGKYVELRCDPISGHTALYWYRQSLGQGPEFLIYFQGTGAADDSGLPNDRFFAVRPEGSVSTLKIQRTERGDSAVYLCASSLEGGPGYEQYFGPGTRLTVT.

The chain combines TRBV5-4 with TRBJ2-7; D not resolved. CDR3 length equals 16 residues. In germline, CDR1 is SGHNT, CDR2 YYREEE (reference sequence). Trimming removed 2 bases at V and 0 bases at J, with 15 bases between. The CDR3 DNA reads as TGTGCCAGCAGCTTAGTTGTCCGACCGTACTCCTACGAGCAGTACTTC. It codes for CASSLVVRPYSYEQYF. The variable domain in full, with the rest retrieved from reference TRBV5-4 and TRBJ2-7, is ETGVTQSPTHLIKTRGQQVTLRCSSQSGHNTVSWYQQALGQGPQFIFQYYREEENGRGNFPPRFSGLQFPNYSSELNVNALELDDSALYLCASSLVVRPYSYEQYFGPGTRLTVT.

This clonotype was counted ten times or more. The gene calls are TRBV20-1 and TRBJ2-1; the match to TRBD2 covers 10 bases. The CDR3 runs 15 residues. Germline CDR1 reads DFQATT; CDR2 reads SNEGSKA (reference sequence). V was clipped by 1 base and J by 5 bases; unmatched bases: 5. CDR3 amino acids: CSARALAGDDNEQFF. In DNA form, the CDR3 reads TGCAGTGCTAGAGCTCTAGCGGGGGACGACAATGAGCAGTTCTTC.

This sequence joins TRBV7-9 and TRBJ2-3; 13 bases fit TRBD2. V lost 6 bases to trimming and J lost 5 bases; unmatched junction nucleotides: 11. Germline V lookup: CDR1 SEHNR, CDR2 FQNEAQ (reference sequence). This CDR3 is built from 17 residues. The CDR3 nucleotides read TGTGCCAGCAGTGAGCGGACTAGCGGGGGAAAAGGAGATACGCAGTATTTT. This translates into CASSERTSGGKGDTQYF.

This chain links TRBV5-1 with TRBJ1-1; no reliable D call. From germline, CDR1 is SGHRS and CDR2 YFSETQ. V shed 2 bases and J shed 5 bases, with 13 bases lying between them. The CDR3 is made up of 14 amino acids. For the CDR3, the DNA is TGCGCCAGCAGCTTAGCCGGGTACATGACTGAAGCTTTCTTT. Its translation: CASSLAGYMTEAFF.

This chain joins TRBV12-3 or TRBV12-4 and TRBJ1-1; 10 nucleotides line up with TRBD1. The CDR3 runs to 15 residues. The ends lost 5 bases at V and 2 bases at J; junction bases unmatched: 5. CDR3 nucleotides: TGTGCCAGCAGTGACCGGGACAGGGGTAACACTGAAGCTTTCTTT. The encoded protein is CASSDRDRGNTEAFF.

The chain joins TRBV19 to TRBJ2-7; 7 nucleotides match TRBD1. Germline V gives CDR1 LNHDA, CDR2 SQIVND (reference sequence). V lost 3 bases and J lost 4; bases outside the gene matches: 9. CDR3 length: 15 residues. The CDR3 DNA reads TGTGCCAGTAGTATTCCGGGACAGTTGATATACGAGCAGTACTTC. This sequence encodes CASSIPGQLIYEQYF.

This rearrangement joins TRBV27 to TRBJ1-2, with a weak D call TRBD1 (6 bases). In germline, CDR1 is MNHEY, CDR2 SMNVEV (reference sequence). The V end was cut by 2 bases, the J end by 2 bases, with 9 bases between. This CDR3 has 14 residues. DNA for the CDR3: TGTGCCAGCAGTTTAACAGGGAGGAACTATGGCTACACCTTC. Encoded protein: CASSLTGRNYGYTF.

This clonotype was found a few times. The V and J genes are TRBV6-2 or TRBV6-3 and TRBJ2-5, with D perhaps matching TRBD2 (5 bases). Trimming pared 6 bases from V and 3 bases from J, leaving 14 bases between. Germline loops: CDR1 MNHEY, CDR2 SVGEGT. The CDR3 is 14 amino acids. The CDR3 DNA sequence: TGTGCCAGCAGCGCTTTGGAGGAAAAAGAGACCCAGTACTTC. It encodes CASSALEEKETQYF.

This clonotype was detected only a few times. The chain couples TRBV27 to TRBJ1-5; D may be TRBD1 (5 bases). Trimming shortened V by 6 bases and J by 0 bases, and 12 bases separated the two germline ends. The CDR3 has 15 residues. Germline V gene data show CDR1 as MNHEY and CDR2 as SMNVEV (reference sequence). The CDR3 DNA is TGTGCCAGCAGACATCAGGGACCTAGCAATCAGCCCCAGCATTTT. Its translation is CASRHQGPSNQPQHF.

V and J are TRBV11-2 and TRBJ2-3; D gene ambiguous. The CDR3 has 16 residues. Germline assignment: CDR1 SGHAT and CDR2 FQNNGV. V lost 1 base and J lost 1, with 12 bases in between. CDR3 loop: CASSLVVYRGTDTQYF. CDR3 DNA: TGTGCCAGCAGCTTAGTGGTGTACAGAGGCACAGATACGCAGTATTTT. Full variable domain (rest looked up from reference TRBV11-2 and TRBJ2-3): EAGVAQSPRYKIIEKRQSVAFWCNPISGHATLYWYQQILGQGPKLLIQFQNNGVVDDSQLPKDRFSAERLKGVDSTLKIQPAKLEDSAVYLCASSLVVYRGTDTQYFGPGTRLTVL.

This chain uses TRBV19 with TRBJ2-1, with 8 bases fitting TRBD2. The CDR3 is 16 amino acids. The germline gives CDR1 LNHDA, CDR2 SQIVND (reference sequence). V was pared by 5 bases and J by 4 bases, with 10 bases of the junction left unmatched. CDR3 region: CASSPRVAGQYNEQFF. The CDR3 DNA reads TGTGCCAGTAGTCCCAGGGTAGCGGGGCAATACAATGAGCAGTTCTTC.

The rearrangement links TRBV12-3 or TRBV12-4 to TRBJ2-7; D unresolved. The CDR3 sequence is 13 residues long. The V gene lost 7 bases and the J gene lost 5 bases, with 15 bases spanning the gap. CDR3 nucleotide sequence: TGTGCCAGCACCACCCCTCTGACCCACGAGCAGTACTTC. Its protein is CASTTPLTHEQYF.

This clonotype has a handful of counts. The V gene is TRBV6-2 or TRBV6-3, the J gene TRBJ2-1; 11 positions agree with TRBD2. Germline lookup yields CDR1 MNHEY and CDR2 SVGEGT. V gave up 4 bases and J gave up 8 bases; unmatched junction bases: 1. This CDR3 has 13 amino acids. CDR3 sequence: CASSSSGGYEQFF. CDR3 DNA: TGTGCCAGCAGTTCTAGCGGGGGGTATGAGCAGTTCTTC.

The chain recombines TRBV5-1 with TRBJ2-2; TRBD1 matches 7 bases. Germline V CDR1 and CDR2: SGHRS, YFSETQ. After removal of 6 bases from V and 1 base from J, the junction contained 6 bases not matched to a gene. The CDR3 extends over 15 amino acids. The CDR3 region is CASKPGQQNTGELFF. CDR3 nucleotide sequence: TGCGCCAGCAAACCGGGACAGCAGAACACCGGGGAGCTGTTTTTT.

V usage is TRBV28 and J usage is TRBJ1-1; the D is unclear. Germline values: CDR1 MDHEN, CDR2 SYDVKM. V lost 3 bases and J lost 5, with 7 bases in between. This CDR3 has 12 residues. Here the CDR3 reads CASSFLSTEAFF. The DNA of the CDR3 is TGTGCCAGCAGTTTCCTTAGTACTGAAGCTTTCTTT.

The sample holds many counts of this clonotype. The chain joins TRBV12-3 or TRBV12-4 to TRBJ1-2; D is uncertain. Trimming removed 5 bases at V and 4 bases at J, with 11 bases between. CDR3 length equals 13 residues. CDR3 amino acids: CASSNGLLYGYTF. The CDR3 DNA sequence: TGTGCCAGCAGTAATGGACTGCTCTATGGCTACACCTTC.

The sample holds a few counts of this clonotype. This sequence joins TRBV11-2 and TRBJ1-1; 10 nucleotides align to TRBD1. CDR3 length equals 14 residues. Germline assignment: CDR1 SGHAT and CDR2 FQNNGV. With V trimmed by 5 bases and J by 7 bases, 7 bases remained unmatched. This chain's CDR3 is CASSHMTGGVEAFF. The DNA of the CDR3 is TGTGCCAGCAGCCACATGACAGGGGGCGTTGAAGCTTTCTTT.

The genes are TRBV12-3 or TRBV12-4 and TRBJ2-7, with D perhaps matching TRBD1 (6 bases). CDR3 length: 16 amino acids. The V gene lost 6 bases and the J gene lost 4 bases, with 22 bases spanning the gap. CDR3 in amino acids: CASSAGPPGDGYEQYF. In DNA, the CDR3 is TGTGCCAGCAGCGCCGGCCCCCCAGGGGATGGTTACGAGCAGTACTTC.

The chain is built from TRBV5-1 and TRBJ1-1; no definite D call. The V end lost 0 bases, the J end lost 5 bases, and 14 bases lay between the germline ends. Germline V gives CDR1 SGHRS, CDR2 YFSETQ. The CDR3 runs 15 residues. This chain's CDR3 is CASSLEGHPGTEAFF. The CDR3 DNA reads as TGCGCCAGCAGCTTGGAGGGCCACCCAGGAACTGAAGCTTTCTTT.

This clonotype has ten or more counts. The V call is TRBV13, the J call TRBJ2-6; D perhaps matches TRBD2 (5 bases). V dropped 5 bases and J dropped 2 bases, with 16 bases sitting between them. CDR3 length: 17 residues. Germline loops: CDR1 PRHDT, CDR2 FYEKMQ (reference sequence). CDR3 bases: TGTGCCAGCAGCGAAGAGGTTGGGAGCCCTGGGGCCAACGTCCTGACTTTC. Translation gives CASSEEVGSPGANVLTF.

The chain has TRBV6-8 and TRBJ2-1; 11 nucleotides line up with TRBD2. Germline CDR1 MNHGY, CDR2 SAAAGT. The trim removed 5 bases at V and 3 bases at J, leaving 6 bases unmatched. The length of the CDR3 is 16 residues. The CDR3 DNA reads as TGTGCCAGCAGTGCCTCACTAGCGGGGGTCTACAATGAGCAGTTCTTC. This sequence encodes CASSASLAGVYNEQFF.

The V gene is TRBV2, the J gene TRBJ1-5; tentative D call: TRBD1 (5 bases). CDR1 is SNHLY and CDR2 is FYNNEI in the germline V gene. Trimming took 9 bases from V and 1 from J, leaving 19 bases between them. The CDR3 has 16 amino acids. The CDR3 sequence is CASTLHRDLSNQPQHF. The CDR3 DNA sequence: TGTGCCAGTACCCTACACCGGGACCTAAGCAATCAGCCCCAGCATTTT.

The chain combines TRBV24-1 with TRBJ2-3; possibly TRBD1 or TRBD2 for D (6 bases each). The CDR3 totals 13 residues. Trimming cost V 10 bases and J 5 bases, with 15 bases left between them. Germline assignment: CDR1 KGHDR and CDR2 SFDVKD. CDR3 residues: CATGTGAQDTQYF. In DNA, the CDR3 is TGTGCCACTGGAACGGGGGCTCAAGATACGCAGTATTTT.

This chain connects TRBV6-6 to TRBJ2-7; D gene unclear. Germline values: CDR1 MNHNY, CDR2 SVGAGI (reference sequence). Trimming stripped 6 bases from V and 6 bases from J, with 12 bases between. This CDR3 comprises 12 residues. The CDR3 DNA reads TGTGCCAGCAGCCCCATCTCTCTCGAGCAGTACTTC. Translated: CASSPISLEQYF.